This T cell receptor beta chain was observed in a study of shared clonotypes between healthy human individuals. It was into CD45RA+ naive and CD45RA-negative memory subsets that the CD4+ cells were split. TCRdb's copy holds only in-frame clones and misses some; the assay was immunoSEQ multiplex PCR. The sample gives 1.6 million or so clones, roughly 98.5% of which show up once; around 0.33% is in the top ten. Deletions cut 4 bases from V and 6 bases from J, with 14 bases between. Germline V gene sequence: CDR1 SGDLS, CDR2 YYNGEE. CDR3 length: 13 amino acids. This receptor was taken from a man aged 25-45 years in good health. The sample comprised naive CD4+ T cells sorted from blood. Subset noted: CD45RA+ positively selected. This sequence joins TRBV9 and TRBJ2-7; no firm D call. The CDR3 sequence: CASSIKLEAEQYF. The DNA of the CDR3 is TGTGCCAGCAGCATTAAGCTAGAAGCCGAGCAGTACTTC.